This T cell receptor (beta chain) was identified in a study of blood T cells in healthy people across ages. Trimming took 0 bases from V and 6 from J, leaving 13 bases between them. From germline, CDR1 is SGDLS and CDR2 YYNGEE. CDR3 length equals 15 residues. This clonotype was found many times. Its specificity is not known. It was with a sample-barcoded 5' primer and a J-beta primer mix that a second PCR of roughly 7 to 12 cycles was run. TCRdb independently ran MiXCR on the 5' RACE reads; one entry per CDR3 protein. The table records hundreds of thousands of distinct CDR3 sequences, about 50% of them present only once. Study observations and caveats: Greater diversity and more naive CD4+ cells were seen in long-lived donors than in aged donors.

This clonotype was sampled from a woman of 80 years or more in good health. V is TRBV9 and J is TRBJ1-5, with D tentatively TRBD1 (5 bases). Sample: blood. The DNA of the CDR3 is TGTGCCAGCAGCGTAGGTGGGACCACTAGTCAGCCCCAGCATTTT. Translation: CASSVGGTTSQPQHF.